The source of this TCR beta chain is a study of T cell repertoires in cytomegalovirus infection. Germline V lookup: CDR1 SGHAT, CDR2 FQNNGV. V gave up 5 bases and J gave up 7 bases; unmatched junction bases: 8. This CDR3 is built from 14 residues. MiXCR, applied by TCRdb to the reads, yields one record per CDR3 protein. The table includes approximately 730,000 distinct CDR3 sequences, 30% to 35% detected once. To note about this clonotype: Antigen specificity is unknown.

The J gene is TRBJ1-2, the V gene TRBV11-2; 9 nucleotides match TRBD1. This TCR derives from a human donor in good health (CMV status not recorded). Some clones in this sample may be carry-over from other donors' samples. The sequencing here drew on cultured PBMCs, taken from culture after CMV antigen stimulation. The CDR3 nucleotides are TGTGCCAGCAGCCCGAACCGGGACAGGGTTGGCTACACCTTC. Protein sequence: CASSPNRDRVGYTF.